These T cell receptor beta chains were read from a single sample in a study of blood T cell repertoires in COVID-19. TCRdb's copy holds only in-frame clones and misses some; the assay was immunoSEQ multiplex PCR. The sample lists roughly 250,000 clones, about 85% occurring once. Sequencing used peripheral blood. Receptor source: a man aged 55 to 70 who had recovered from COVID-19. Both conserved end residues are part of each CDR3. A D gene is named only where the DNA matches it firmly. Expanded clones get a size class; other rows say once, few or many, or leave the size out.

-	TRBD2	TRBV5-1	TRBJ2-2	CASSFLAGLGGELFF	TGCGCCAGCAGCTTTCTAGCGGGGCTGGGCGGGGAGCTGTTTTTT
few	TRBD1	TRBV24-1	TRBJ1-1	CATSDLGTGNTEAFF	TGTGCCACCAGTGATTTGGGGACAGGGAACACTGAAGCTTTCTTT
-	-	TRBV4-2	TRBJ1-2	CASSQGERDRYGYTF	TGTGCCAGCAGCCAAGGGGAGCGGGACCGCTATGGCTACACCTTC
-	-	TRBV7-2	TRBJ2-7	CASSSLDSYEQYF	TGTGCCAGCAGCTCTTTGGACAGTTACGAGCAGTACTTC
-	TRBD1	TRBV6-5	TRBJ1-2	CATLQGANGYTF	TGTGCCACCCTACAGGGGGCGAATGGCTACACCTTC
-	TRBD1	TRBV27	TRBJ2-7	CASSVQGAYEQYF	TGTGCCAGCAGTGTGCAGGGGGCCTACGAGCAGTACTTC
-	TRBD1	TRBV2	TRBJ2-2	CASSEADRGPRRVGELFF	TGTGCCAGCAGTGAAGCGGATAGGGGGCCGCGCCGCGTCGGGGAGCTGTTTTTT
-	TRBD2	TRBV9	TRBJ2-1	CASSVSNGGSLSEQFF	TGTGCCAGCAGCGTTAGTAACGGGGGGTCTCTGAGTGAGCAGTTCTTC
-	TRBD2	TRBV19	TRBJ2-7	CASSGSGVSSYEQYF	TGTGCCAGTAGTGGGAGCGGGGTATCGTCCTACGAGCAGTACTTC
-	TRBD1	TRBV7-3	TRBJ1-3	CASSTGAGNTIYF	TGTGCCAGCAGCACAGGGGCCGGAAACACCATATATTTT
-	-	TRBV7-8	TRBJ1-3	CASSSPGVGNTIYF	TGTGCCAGCAGCTCGCCGGGGGTTGGAAACACCATATATTTT
few	-	TRBV5-4	TRBJ1-1	CASSVDTRNTEAFF	TGTGCCAGCAGCGTGGACACAAGGAACACTGAAGCTTTCTTT
once	-	TRBV11-3	TRBJ2-1	CASSLGGPSDEQFF	TGTGCCAGCAGCTTAGGGGGGCCTTCCGATGAGCAGTTCTTC
-	TRBD2	TRBV29-1	TRBJ2-5	CSVHGGAVEETQYF	TGCAGCGTCCACGGGGGGGCGGTTGAGGAGACCCAGTACTTC
-	-	TRBV6-2/TRBV6-3	TRBJ2-3	CASSYSRFGGATDTQYF	TGTGCCAGCAGTTACTCGAGGTTTGGCGGGGCCACAGATACGCAGTATTTT
-	-	TRBV9	TRBJ2-7	CASSVGVNYEQYF	TGTGCCAGCAGCGTAGGAGTTAACTACGAGCAGTACTTC
-	TRBD1	TRBV7-2	TRBJ2-5	CASSPTGNQETQYF	TGTGCCAGCAGCCCGACAGGGAACCAAGAGACCCAGTACTTC
few	-	TRBV6-5	TRBJ2-5	CASSLSTGGGQETQYF	TGTGCCAGCAGTTTATCCACAGGGGGAGGGCAAGAGACCCAGTACTTC
-	-	TRBV10-1	TRBJ1-1	CASSESDKRTEAFF	TGCGCCAGCAGTGAGTCTGATAAGCGGACTGAAGCTTTCTTT
-	-	TRBV18	TRBJ1-1	CASSLATENTEAFF	TGTGCCAGCTCACTCGCGACTGAGAACACTGAAGCTTTCTTT
-	TRBD1	TRBV12-5	TRBJ2-7	CASGSDGTGLLDEQYF	TGTGCTAGTGGTTCCGATGGGACAGGGTTACTAGACGAGCAGTACTTC
once	TRBD1	TRBV3-1/TRBV3-2	TRBJ1-1	CASSQEGDRLGPEAFF	TGTGCCAGCAGCCAAGAAGGGGACAGGTTGGGACCCGAAGCTTTCTTT
-	-	TRBV7-3	TRBJ1-1	CASSLNQDTEAFF	TGTGCCAGCAGCTTAAATCAGGACACTGAAGCTTTCTTT
-	TRBD2	TRBV5-4	TRBJ2-2	CASSYQAGGLGTGELFF	TGTGCCAGCAGCTACCAAGCGGGGGGGCTGGGCACCGGGGAGCTGTTTTTT
-	-	TRBV6-2/TRBV6-3	TRBJ1-2	CASSYSRYNYGYTF	TGTGCCAGCAGTTACTCGCGATATAACTATGGCTACACCTTC
few	-	TRBV6-5	TRBJ1-6	CASSREYNSPLHF	TGTGCCAGCAGTCGGGAATATAATTCACCCCTCCACTTT
-	-	TRBV25-1	TRBJ1-2	CASRGGTPKSYGYTF	TGTGCCAGCAGGGGAGGGACACCAAAGTCCTATGGCTACACCTTC
-	TRBD1	TRBV18	TRBJ2-2	CASSPPIFRDRGQNTGELFF	TGTGCCAGCTCACCACCTATTTTCCGGGACAGGGGGCAGAACACCGGGGAGCTGTTTTTT
once	TRBD2	TRBV19	TRBJ2-3	CASSIVPLAGGGVTQYF	TGTGCCAGTAGTATAGTTCCCCTAGCGGGGGGTGGTGTTACGCAGTATTTT
few	-	TRBV7-2	TRBJ2-1	CASSDRIRSYNEQFF	TGTGCCAGCAGTGACAGGATACGCTCCTACAATGAGCAGTTCTTC
-	-	TRBV27	TRBJ1-2	CASSLSRVGGYTF	TGTGCCAGCAGTTTATCCAGGGTTGGGGGCTACACCTTC
-	-	TRBV10-3	TRBJ1-2	CAIRPDGRDEGYTF	TGTGCCATCAGACCCGATGGGAGGGATGAAGGCTACACCTTC
few	-	TRBV5-3	TRBJ1-6	CARSLGRVDSPLHF	TGTGCCAGAAGCTTGGGCAGGGTTGATTCACCCCTCCACTTT
-	TRBD2	TRBV4-2	TRBJ2-3	CASSQPLAGLVNTQYF	TGTGCCAGCAGCCAGCCACTAGCGGGGCTTGTAAATACGCAGTATTTT
-	-	TRBV12-3/TRBV12-4	TRBJ1-2	CASSLRGRGGYTF	TGTGCCAGCAGTTTGCGAGGGAGGGGAGGCTACACCTTC
-	TRBD2	TRBV27	TRBJ2-7	CASSPRGGGPDEQYF	TGTGCCAGCAGCCCTCGGGGCGGGGGGCCGGACGAGCAGTACTTC
-	TRBD1	TRBV7-8	TRBJ2-7	CASSFRQGMSYEQYF	TGTGCCAGCAGCTTCCGACAGGGGATGTCCTACGAGCAGTACTTC
-	TRBD2	TRBV6-5	TRBJ2-7	CASSTSGGAYEQYF	TGTGCCAGCAGTACTAGCGGGGGGGCCTACGAGCAGTACTTC
once	TRBD1	TRBV2	TRBJ1-1	CASRPQGGNTEAFF	TGTGCCAGCAGACCACAGGGGGGGAACACTGAAGCTTTCTTT
-	-	TRBV4-1	TRBJ2-3	CASEGRGGGSDTQYF	TGCGCCAGTGAAGGCCGGGGCGGGGGCTCAGATACGCAGTATTTT
-	-	TRBV19	TRBJ2-3	CASSIGRSTDTQYF	TGTGCCAGTAGTATCGGGAGATCCACAGATACGCAGTATTTT
-	-	TRBV3-1/TRBV3-2	TRBJ1-3	CASSQISFFWSETTLSGNTIYF	TGTGCCAGCAGCCAAATATCCTTTTTTTGGAGCGAAACAACCCTTTCTGGAAACACCATATATTTT
once	-	TRBV6-5	TRBJ2-5	CASKGLQETQYF	TGTGCCAGCAAAGGACTCCAAGAGACCCAGTACTTC
-	TRBD2	TRBV3-1/TRBV3-2	TRBJ2-5	CASTDGAGGIRETQYF	TGTGCCAGCACCGATGGTGCGGGGGGTATACGCGAGACCCAGTACTTC
-	-	TRBV30	TRBJ1-5	CAWSVPAGRNQPQHF	TGTGCCTGGAGTGTACCGGCAGGGCGCAATCAGCCCCAGCATTTT
-	TRBD1	TRBV5-4	TRBJ2-1	CASSKDRGRMDEQFF	TGTGCCAGCAGCAAGGACAGGGGGCGAATGGATGAGCAGTTCTTC
-	-	TRBV5-5	TRBJ1-3	CASSPISGNTIYF	TGTGCCAGCAGCCCCATCTCTGGAAACACCATATATTTT